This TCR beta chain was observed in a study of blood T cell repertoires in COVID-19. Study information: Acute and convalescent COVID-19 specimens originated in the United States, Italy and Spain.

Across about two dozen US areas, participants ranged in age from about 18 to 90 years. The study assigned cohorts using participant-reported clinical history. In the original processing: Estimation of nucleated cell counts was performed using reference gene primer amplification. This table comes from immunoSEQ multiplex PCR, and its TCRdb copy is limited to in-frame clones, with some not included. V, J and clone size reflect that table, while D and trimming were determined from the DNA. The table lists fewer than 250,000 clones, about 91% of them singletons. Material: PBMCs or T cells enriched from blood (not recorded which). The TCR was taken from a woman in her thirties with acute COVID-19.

For the CDR3, the DNA is TGTGCCAGCACTACCGGGAGCTATGGCTACACCTTC. Translation gives CASTTGSYGYTF. This sequence joins TRBV12-3 or TRBV12-4 and TRBJ1-2; D is unclear. The CDR3 totals 12 residues. The V end was cut by 7 bases, the J end by 4 bases, with 10 bases between.